In its sample, the clone carrying this TCR beta chain was seen once. Germline loops: CDR1 SGHDT, CDR2 YYEEEE. The J segment lost 3 bases and the V segment lost 2 bases, leaving 7 bases of the junction unmatched. The CDR3 is made up of 16 amino acids. This entry comes from a study of CD8 T cells in ankylosing spondylitis. Using its own MiXCR run on the 5' RACE reads, TCRdb lists one record per CDR3 protein. The sample includes about 220,000 distinct CDR3 sequences, roughly 26% of them seen just once. This receptor was identified in a male donor with ankylosing spondylitis or in good health (not recorded which). Sequenced sample: blood, either unsorted or a sorted T cell fraction (not recorded which). The chain links TRBV5-6 to TRBJ2-5; 10 bases agree with TRBD2. DNA of the CDR3: TGTGCCAGCAGCTTCCTAAGCGGGAGGGCAGAAGAGACCCAGTACTTC. This codes for CASSFLSGRAEETQYF.